A selection of T cell receptor beta chains follows, all from one sample in a study of shared clonotypes between healthy human individuals. Some clones are missing from TCRdb's copy, which holds only in-frame ones; the method was immunoSEQ multiplex PCR. The data hold a few million clones, with about 92% observed a single time. The specimen sequenced was naive CD4+ T cells from PBMCs. The source is a man aged 18 to 30 in good health. Some clones in this sample may be carry-over from other donors' samples. The CDR3 runs from the conserved cysteine through the conserved F or W. The D gene is left open where the match is weak. Clone size is given for some rows only: seen once, a few or many times, or a class if the clone is expanded.

>.|TRBV9|TRBJ2-2|once
TGTGCCAGCAGCGTAGGACGGTCAGGAGGCGGGGAGCTGTTTTTT
CASSVGRSGGGELFF
>.|TRBV7-3|TRBJ2-6|.
TGTGCCAGCAGCGCCTGGACACTGACTTCTGGGGCCAACGTCCTGACTTTC
CASSAWTLTSGANVLTF
>.|TRBV13|TRBJ1-6|.
TGTGCCAGCAGCTTCCGGGGGAGTGTTGATTCACCCCTCCACTTT
CASSFRGSVDSPLHF
>TRBD1|TRBV29-1|TRBJ1-2|.
TGCAGCGTTGGACTTAATGGACAGGGGAGGGATTATGGCTACACCTTC
CSVGLNGQGRDYGYTF
>.|TRBV19|TRBJ2-1|.
TGTGCCAGTAGCAAAATGTACCCCTACAATGAGCAGTTCTTC
CASSKMYPYNEQFF
>TRBD2|TRBV5-1|TRBJ2-5|.
TGCGCCAGCAGCTTGAGTACTGGCGGGAGGGCCTCGGAGACCCAGTACTTC
CASSLSTGGRASETQYF
>TRBD2|TRBV7-2|TRBJ2-3|.
TGTGCCAGCAGCCCGATGACTAGCCCATTCCCAGATACGCAGTATTTT
CASSPMTSPFPDTQYF
>.|TRBV29-1|TRBJ1-1|.
TGCAGCGTTGAACCTACAGGCACTGAAGCTTTCTTT
CSVEPTGTEAFF
>TRBD1|TRBV28|TRBJ1-2|once
TGTGCCAGCGTGGACAGGATCGGTTATGGCTACACCTTC
CASVDRIGYGYTF
>TRBD2|TRBV15|TRBJ2-6|.
TGTGCCACCAGCAGAGATTTAACTAGCGCAAGCTCTGGGGCCAACGTCCTGACTTTC
CATSRDLTSASSGANVLTF
>.|TRBV30|TRBJ1-3|.
TGTGCCTGGAGTGTAGGAGGAAACCCTGGAAACACCATATATTTT
CAWSVGGNPGNTIYF
>.|TRBV6-1|TRBJ1-2|.
TGTGCCAGCAGTGAAGCCAGCCCCTATGGCTACACCTTC
CASSEASPYGYTF
>.|TRBV5-4|TRBJ1-2|.
TGTGCCAGCACCCGATCAGCCGGGGGCGACGGCTACACCTTC
CASTRSAGGDGYTF
>.|TRBV27|TRBJ2-1|.
TGTGCCAGCAGTTTAGGGCGGAGGGATGAGCAGTTCTTC
CASSLGRRDEQFF
>.|TRBV18|TRBJ2-5|.
TGTGCCAGCTCTCTTCAAGAGACCCAGTACTTC
CASSLQETQYF
>TRBD1|TRBV10-3|TRBJ2-1|.
TGTGCCATCAGTGAGCCTGAACAGGGGGGCCCCTACAATGAGCAGTTCTTC
CAISEPEQGGPYNEQFF
>.|TRBV6-1|TRBJ2-3|.
TGTGCCAGCAGTGAAGGGGGCACGGGGGATACGCAGTATTTT
CASSEGGTGDTQYF
>TRBD1|TRBV7-8|TRBJ2-3|.
TGTGCCAGCAGCTTAGTAGGACAGGGGGCACCCCATACGCAGTATTTT
CASSLVGQGAPHTQYF
>TRBD1|TRBV30|TRBJ1-2|.
TGTGCCTGGAGTCGACAGGGATATGGCTACACCTTC
CAWSRQGYGYTF
>.|TRBV7-8|TRBJ1-5|once
TGTGCCAGCAGCTTTAGGTGGGGAGAGGGCAATCAGCCCCAGCATTTT
CASSFRWGEGNQPQHF
>.|TRBV28|TRBJ2-7|once
TGTGCCAGCGGCAGACAAACCTACGAGCAGTACTTC
CASGRQTYEQYF
>.|TRBV7-9|TRBJ1-2|.
TGTGCCAGCAGCTCCTCTGGAGGGGGATTAGGCTACACCTTC
CASSSSGGGLGYTF
>.|TRBV7-3|TRBJ2-7|.
TGTGCCAGCAGCCAGCTGGGGGCGGGCGAGCAGTACTTC
CASSQLGAGEQYF
>.|TRBV5-1|TRBJ1-2|.
TGCGCCAGCAGTTTGCGCCGCGGGGACGTGGGGGATGGCTACACCTTC
CASSLRRGDVGDGYTF
>.|TRBV7-6|TRBJ1-2|.
TGTGCCAGCAGCCAAACAGGGTTCTATGGCTACACCTTC
CASSQTGFYGYTF
>.|TRBV29-1|TRBJ1-3|.
TGCAGCGTGAGGGACTGGGACTCTGGAAACACCATATATTTT
CSVRDWDSGNTIYF
>.|TRBV5-1|TRBJ1-1|.
TGCGCCAGCAGCCCACCCGGTGGCATGGGGGCTTTCTTT
CASSPPGGMGAFF
>TRBD2|TRBV18|TRBJ2-1|.
TGTGCCAGCTCACCACGGACCCTAGCGGGAGGATACAATGAGCAGTTCTTC
CASSPRTLAGGYNEQFF
>TRBD2|TRBV5-4|TRBJ2-1|.
TGTGCCAGCAGCCGGACAAGCGGGAGGAGCTCCTACAATGAGCAGTTCTTC
CASSRTSGRSSYNEQFF
>.|TRBV28|TRBJ2-4|.
TGTGCCAGCAGTTTATTGGATTTCCCAAACATTCAGTACTTC
CASSLLDFPNIQYF
>TRBD2|TRBV7-3|TRBJ2-1|.
TGTGCCAGCAGCCTGGGACTAGCGGGAGGAGTCTACAATGAGCAGTTCTTC
CASSLGLAGGVYNEQFF
>.|TRBV6-1|TRBJ1-4|once
TGTGCCAGCAGTTTGGGGGGGGCGGATGAAAAACTGTTTTTT
CASSLGGADEKLFF
>.|TRBV29-1|TRBJ1-3|.
TGCAGCGTTGATCCGGGGGCTTCTGGAAACACCATATATTTT
CSVDPGASGNTIYF
>.|TRBV15|TRBJ2-5|few
TGTGCCACCAGCAGAGGTCAAGAGACCCAGTACTTC
CATSRGQETQYF
>TRBD1|TRBV6-5|TRBJ2-7|.
TGTGCCAGCAGTTATTTCCCGGGACAGACCCCTCGGGAGCAGTACTTC
CASSYFPGQTPREQYF
>TRBD1|TRBV30|TRBJ1-2|.
TGTGCCTGGAGCCGACAGGGAGTGCCCTATGGCTACACCTTC
CAWSRQGVPYGYTF
>.|TRBV7-2|TRBJ1-1|.
TGTGCCAGCAGCTTAGTCGCGGGGGCTTTCTTT
CASSLVAGAFF
>.|TRBV30|TRBJ2-5|.
TGTGCCTGGAGTGTCTCCCGGGAGACCCAGTACTTC
CAWSVSRETQYF
>.|TRBV9|TRBJ2-3|.
TGTGCCAGCAGCGCCCAGACGGTCACAGATACGCAGTATTTT
CASSAQTVTDTQYF
>.|TRBV6-1|TRBJ1-1|.
TGTGCCAGCAGGAGGGATCTAGACGCTGAAGCTTTCTTT
CASRRDLDAEAFF
>TRBD1|TRBV5-1|TRBJ2-7|.
TGCGCCAGCAGCTTGCGACAGGGGGGCTACGAGCAGTACTTC
CASSLRQGGYEQYF
>.|TRBV5-1|TRBJ2-7|once
TGCGCCAGCAGCTTGGCCCCAGGTCACCAGATCTCCTACGAGCAGTACTTC
CASSLAPGHQISYEQYF
>TRBD1|TRBV4-1|TRBJ2-7|.
TGCGCCAGCAGCCAAGTTCTAACAGGGGGAGTTAGTTACGAGCAGTACTTC
CASSQVLTGGVSYEQYF
>TRBD1|TRBV5-1|TRBJ2-5|.
TGCGCCAGCAGCTTGGTCGGGGACAGGGTAGAGACCCAGTACTTC
CASSLVGDRVETQYF
>.|TRBV28|TRBJ2-5|.
TGTGCCAGCAGACCCCACCGGGGAGGCCCTCGAGAGACCCAGTACTTC
CASRPHRGGPRETQYF
>.|TRBV30|TRBJ1-4|.
TGTGCCTGGAGAAGTCTCTCGATTTATGAAAAACTGTTTTTT
CAWRSLSIYEKLFF
>.|TRBV6-5|TRBJ1-5|.
TGTGCCACCCAAGAGGCAGGGTTTAGCAATCAGCCCCAGCATTTT
CATQEAGFSNQPQHF
>TRBD1|TRBV19|TRBJ1-1|.
TGTGCCAGTAGTATCGACAGGGGGCGACGAGAAAACACTGAAGCTTTCTTT
CASSIDRGRRENTEAFF
>.|TRBV6-6|TRBJ1-1|.
TGTGCCAGCAGCTATCAAAGGAACACTGAAGCTTTCTTT
CASSYQRNTEAFF
>.|TRBV5-1|TRBJ1-2|.
TGCGCCAGCAGCTTCGGGACCGCGGAGCCCAACGGCTACACCTTC
CASSFGTAEPNGYTF
>.|TRBV21-1|TRBJ1-1|few
TGTGCCAGCAGCAATAAGAACACTGAAGCTTTCTTT
CASSNKNTEAFF